A single sample is the source of the 25 T cell receptor beta chains below, sequenced in a study of CD8+ T cells in alopecia areata. Noted time point: mouse skin 3 weeks after grafting. RNA extraction was followed by reverse transcription into cDNA, which acted as the sequencing template. Sequencing was performed with immunoSEQ multiplex PCR; in TCRdb, only in-frame clones are kept and a portion is missing. The sample is made up of thousands of clones, none counted only once. Sequenced material: skin, taken at week 3. Receptors originate from a C3H/HeJ mouse with alopecia areata. As its MHC haplotype, the strain has H2-k.

This clone was detected a few times. These gene names are mouse names. Coverage ceases 4 residues before the CDR3 finishes, and the germline J gene fills in the end. This chain links TRBV2 with TRBJ2-3; 7 positions agree with TRBD2. This CDR3 is 15 amino acids long. Trimming at V came to 0 bases and at J to 1 base, leaving 1 base not matched to a gene. From germline, CDR1 is LGHNA and CDR2 YSYQKL. The CDR3 DNA, read in part, is TGTGCCAGCAGCCAAGAAACTGGGGGTGCAGAA. It encodes CASSQETGGAE. The entire CDR3 protein reads CASSQETGGAETLYF.

This clone is large in the sample. Genes here carry mouse names. Read sequence stops 4 residues before the CDR3 end, and the germline J gene provides the missing end. The chain recombines TRBV19 with TRBJ2-4, with 12 bases identical to TRBD2. The germline V gene encodes CDR1 FNHDT and CDR2 SITEND (reference sequence). The CDR3 is 15 amino acids. CDR3 residues: CASIDRDWGENTLYF. The CDR3 bases that were read are TGTGCCAGCATCGACCGGGACTGGGGGGAAAAC.

This clone was seen many times. The gene symbols are mouse symbols. The read ends 4 residues before the CDR3 terminus; that terminus is restored from the germline J gene. This rearrangement joins TRBV5 to TRBJ2-2, with 10 bases that match TRBD1. The trim removed 0 bases at V and 3 bases at J, leaving 4 bases unmatched. CDR1 is LGHNA and CDR2 is YNLKQL in the germline V gene (reference sequence). The CDR3 is made up of 17 amino acids. The CDR3 loop reads CASSQDRDRGYTGQLYF. The CDR3 DNA, read in part, is TGTGCCAGCAGCCAAGATCGGGACAGGGGTTACACCGGG.

This clone has more than one count but fewer than ten. Mouse names are used for the genes. The read terminates 4 residues ahead of where the CDR3 ends, so the germline J gene completes it. The rearrangement joins TRBV31 to TRBJ2-5, with D possibly being TRBD2 (7 bases). CDR3 length: 14 residues. CDR1 GKSSPN and CDR2 SITVG come from the germline V gene. The DNA read from the CDR3 is TGTGCCTGGAGTTCCCGACGGGGGGCAGAC. This encodes CAWSSRRGAD. The whole CDR3 region reads CAWSSRRGADTQYF.

This clone was picked up a small number of times. Gene names are mouse gene names. Sequencing ends 4 residues short of the CDR3 end; the germline J gene provides the rest. The chain couples TRBV5 to TRBJ2-1; 9 positions agree with TRBD2. CDR3 length equals 14 residues. Germline assignment: CDR1 LGHNA and CDR2 YNLKQL (reference sequence). The CDR3 loop is CASSQNWGEAEQFF. The CDR3 bases that were read are TGTGCCAGCAGCCAAAACTGGGGGGAGGCT.

This clone is deemed medium-sized. Genes and germline are mouse. CDR3 DNA (partial): TGTGCCAGCGGAACAGGTCCCACA. This gives the protein CASGTGPT. The entire CDR3 sequence reads CASGTGPTEVFF. The V gene is TRBV14, the J gene TRBJ1-1, with a tentative D call TRBD1 (5 bases). The read stops 4 residues short of the end of the CDR3; the missing end is completed from the germline J gene. The CDR3 runs to 12 residues. Trimming removed 7 bases at V and 4 bases at J, with 11 bases between. Per germline, CDR1 SGHDT and CDR2 FRDEAV.

This clone was found many times. The genes and germline here are from mouse. Read coverage stops 4 residues before the CDR3 terminus; the germline J gene supplies the remainder. The V and J genes are TRBV13-3 and TRBJ1-4, with D uncertain. CDR3 length equals 12 residues. CDR1 NNHDY and CDR2 SYVADS come from the germline V gene. The CDR3 protein is CASSDGGERLFF. CDR3 DNA, as far as it was read: TGTGCCAGCAGTGATGGTGGCGAA.

This clone was detected many times. Each gene name is a mouse one. The CDR3 end falls 4 residues outside the read, so it is completed with the germline J gene. The genes are TRBV13-1 and TRBJ2-1; 8 nucleotides match TRBD1. Per the germline V gene, CDR1 is NSHNY and CDR2 is SYGAGN. This CDR3 has 14 residues. The covered CDR3 bases are TGTGCCAGCAGTGATCCCAGGGGGCGAGCT. This encodes CASSDPRGRA. The CDR3 in full is CASSDPRGRAEQFF.

This clone was detected ten times or more. Genes here carry mouse names. The read ends 4 residues before the CDR3 terminus; that terminus is restored from the germline J gene. The chain carries TRBV19 and TRBJ2-4, with D possibly being TRBD1 (6 bases). Trimming shortened V by 1 base and J by 0 bases, and 9 bases separated the two germline ends. Per the germline V gene, CDR1 is FNHDT and CDR2 is SITEND (reference sequence). This CDR3 contains 15 residues. CDR3 DNA, as far as it was read: TGTGCCAGCAGTATAAGGGGGAAAAGTCAAAAC. Its translation: CASSIRGKSQN. The whole CDR3 protein is CASSIRGKSQNTLYF.

This clone was found a few times. Gene names follow the mouse nomenclature. The CDR3 goes on 4 residues after the read ends, and that part is filled in from the germline J gene. V usage is TRBV2 and J usage is TRBJ2-3; 9 bases map to TRBD2. V dropped 0 bases and J dropped 2; count of bases not matched to a gene: 3. CDR1 and CDR2 from the germline V gene are LGHNA and YSYQKL. This CDR3 region has 16 residues. This CDR3 is CASSQDPGGVAETLYF. Partial CDR3 DNA: TGTGCCAGCAGCCAAGATCCTGGGGGGGTTGCAGAA.

This clone was found many times. The genes are named according to mouse. Coverage ceases 4 residues before the CDR3 finishes, and the germline J gene fills in the end. This sequence joins TRBV5 and TRBJ2-1; D might be TRBD1 (6 bases). The CDR3 is 14 residues long. Between the trimmed V and J ends, which lost 3 bases and 3 bases, there was a span of 9 bases. Germline assignment: CDR1 LGHNA and CDR2 YNLKQL (reference sequence). Partial CDR3 DNA: TGTGCCAGCAGCCACCGGACAGTCTATGCT. This gives the protein CASSHRTVYA. The whole CDR3 sequence is CASSHRTVYAEQFF.

This clone has at least ten counts. Mouse gene names apply. The CDR3 is cut off 4 residues early in the read; its end comes from the germline J gene. The chain recombines TRBV13-1 with TRBJ2-5; D is unresolved. Trimming left V 4 bases short and J 0 bases short, with 9 bases between. The CDR3 runs to 14 residues. Per germline, CDR1 NSHNY and CDR2 SYGAGN. The CDR3 bases that were read are TGTGCCAGCAGTCAAAACAGAAACCAAGAC. Its protein product is CASSQNRNQD. The entire CDR3 is CASSQNRNQDTQYF.

This clone has ten or more counts. Any gene name here is a mouse gene name. The read terminates 4 residues ahead of where the CDR3 ends, so the germline J gene completes it. The rearrangement links TRBV1 to TRBJ2-5; D possibly corresponds to TRBD1 (5 bases). CDR3 length: 14 residues. V lost 4 bases and J lost 0, with 8 bases in between. Germline V gene lookup returns CDR1 NSQYPW and CDR2 LRSPGD (reference sequence). The CDR3 protein is CTCSGQLNQDTQYF. The part of the CDR3 DNA that was read is TGCACCTGCAGTGGACAGCTTAACCAAGAC.

By sample share, this clone is large (0.1 to 1%). Genes and germline are mouse. The DNA ends 4 residues before the CDR3 does, and the rest of the CDR3 is filled in from the germline J gene. This rearrangement joins TRBV19 to TRBJ2-3; D not certain. The V end was cut by 0 bases, the J end by 0 bases, with 8 bases between. The CDR3 covers 15 residues. From germline, CDR1 is FNHDT and CDR2 SITEND (reference sequence). The DNA read from the CDR3 is TGTGCCAGCAGTATAGGGTCAACTAGTGCAGAA. Protein sequence: CASSIGSTSAE. The whole CDR3 protein is CASSIGSTSAETLYF. The variable domain in full, with the rest retrieved from reference TRBV19 and TRBJ2-3, is GGIITQTPKFLIGQEGQKLTLKCQQNFNHDTMYWYRQDSGKGLRLIYYSITENDLQKGDLSEGYDASREKKSSFSLTVTSAQKNEMAVFLCASSIGSTSAETLYFGSGTRLTVL.

This clone counts as medium-sized. Genes and germline come from the mouse. The read halts 4 residues ahead of the CDR3 end, with the missing end drawn from the germline J gene. The chain employs TRBV19 and TRBJ2-1; TRBD2 aligns across 10 bases. The CDR3 runs 16 residues. CDR1 and CDR2 from the germline V gene are FNHDT and SITEND (reference sequence). J gave up 4 bases and V 3 bases, and 7 bases lay outside the gene matches. The CDR3 bases that were read are TGTGCCAGCAGTAACCGGGACTGGGGACCTTATGCT. This translates into CASSNRDWGPYA. The entire CDR3 sequence reads CASSNRDWGPYAEQFF.

This clone has ten or more counts. Gene names are mouse gene names. The CDR3 end falls 4 residues outside the read, so it is completed with the germline J gene. V usage is TRBV13-1 and J usage is TRBJ1-2; a weak D match, TRBD1 (5 bases). Germline-derived CDR1 and CDR2 are NSHNY and SYGAGN. V lost 5 bases and J 1 base, leaving 9 bases between the germline ends. The CDR3 extends over 13 amino acids. Partial CDR3 DNA: TGTGCCAGCAGGGACATCGTAAACTCC. Protein: CASRDIVNS. The entire CDR3 protein reads CASRDIVNSDYTF.

Sample share makes this clone large (0.1 to 1%). Germline and genes: mouse. The sequenced fragment ends 4 residues before the CDR3 boundary, so the rest is inferred from the germline J gene. This chain uses TRBV1 with TRBJ2-1; 10 nucleotides agree with TRBD2. V shed 3 bases, J shed 3 bases, and the junction held 2 bases outside the gene matches. From germline, CDR1 is NSQYPW and CDR2 LRSPGD (reference sequence). The CDR3 covers 15 residues. CDR3 protein: CTCSAYWGGYAEQFF. Incomplete CDR3 DNA: TGCACCTGCAGTGCGTACTGGGGGGGCTATGCT.

This clone was observed a few times. The genes are named according to mouse. The observed sequence ends 3 residues before the CDR3 terminus, with the missing tail filled in from the germline J gene. V and J are TRBV29 and TRBJ1-6; weak D call: TRBD1 (5 bases). TRBJ1-6 belongs to the ORF category, with a function that is uncertain. V was cut by 6 bases and J by 5 bases, with 8 bases left in between. In germline, CDR1 is MSHET, CDR2 SYDVDS. The CDR3 totals 13 residues. CDR3 amino acids: CASRSTDNSPLYF. The DNA read from the CDR3 is TGTGCTAGCAGGTCGACAGATAATTCGCCC.

This clone occurred many times. Any gene name here is a mouse gene name. Within the sample, other DNA sequences also encode this same CDR3. CDR3 DNA (partial): TGTGCCAGCAGTCGCGACAGGGTTAATTCGCCC. The encoded protein is CASSRDRVNSP. The full-length CDR3 reads as CASSRDRVNSPLYF. This sequence joins TRBV19 and TRBJ1-6, with TRBD1 matching over 7 bases. The read comes to an end 3 residues before the CDR3 does, leaving the germline J gene to fill in the end. TRBJ1-6 belongs to the ORF category, with a function that is uncertain. Trimming cost V 4 bases and J 6 bases; bases outside gene matches: 4. This CDR3 region has 14 residues. Germline lookup yields CDR1 FNHDT and CDR2 SITEND (reference sequence).

This clone was detected many times. Gene names and germline match the mouse. The read is 4 residues too short to cover the CDR3 end, so that end is filled in from the germline J gene. The chain couples TRBV31 to TRBJ1-2; 7 bases line up with TRBD1. This CDR3 contains 14 residues. The germline CDR1 and CDR2 sequences are GKSSPN and SITVG. The V gene end was trimmed by 1 base and the J gene end by 0 bases; junction bases not matched to a gene: 2. The CDR3 here is CAWSRDRTNSDYTF. The sequenced CDR3 bases are TGTGCCTGGAGTCGGGACAGAACAAACTCC.

This clone showed up many times. The gene symbols are mouse symbols. The sequenced fragment ends 4 residues before the CDR3 boundary, so the rest is inferred from the germline J gene. This chain joins TRBV5 and TRBJ2-7; TRBD2 aligns across 11 bases. CDR1 is LGHNA, CDR2 YNLKQL, per germline (reference sequence). The CDR3 is 15 amino acids. CDR3 amino acids: CASSQPGLGDYEQYF. The sequenced CDR3 bases are TGTGCCAGCAGCCAACCGGGACTGGGGGATTAT.

By share, this clone counts as large. Here the gene names and germline are mouse. Incomplete CDR3 DNA: TGTGCCAGCAGCCCTTACAGGGCAAACACA. Its protein product is CASSPYRANT. The entire CDR3 reads CASSPYRANTEVFF. The genes are TRBV13-3 and TRBJ1-1; possibly TRBD1 for D (6 bases). The CDR3 extends 4 residues past the end of the read, so its final part is completed from the germline J gene. This CDR3 region has 14 residues. Looked up from germline, CDR1 is NNHDY and CDR2 is SYVADS. V dropped 5 bases and J dropped 0 bases, with 11 bases sitting between them.

This clone was detected many times. Here the gene names and germline are mouse. The sequenced CDR3 bases are TGTGCCAGCAGCTTAGGGGGGGGTAGTGCAGAA. Protein product: CASSLGGGSAE. The whole CDR3 region reads CASSLGGGSAETLYF. The rearrangement uses TRBV3 and TRBJ2-3, with TRBD2 matching 7 bases. The CDR3 is cut off 4 residues early in the read; its end comes from the germline J gene. The CDR3 runs to 15 residues. The V segment lost 1 base and the J segment 0 bases; nucleotides outside the gene matches: 1. Germline CDR1 and CDR2: SNHLY and FYNGKV (reference sequence).

This clone was seen repeatedly, ten times or more. Germline and genes: mouse. The sequenced fragment ends 3 residues before the CDR3 boundary, so the rest is inferred from the germline J gene. This sequence joins TRBV14 and TRBJ1-6; TRBD1 is a possible D gene (6 bases). TRBJ1-6 is an open reading frame whose function is uncertain. From germline, CDR1 is SGHDT and CDR2 FRDEAV. Trimming stripped 5 bases from V and 0 bases from J, with 12 bases between. This CDR3 comprises 16 residues. This CDR3 is CASSTGTLSYNSPLYF. The CDR3 DNA, read in part, is TGTGCCAGCAGCACCGGGACACTTTCCTATAATTCGCCC.

By share, this clone ranks as medium-sized. Germline and genes here are mouse. The read ends 4 residues shy of where the CDR3 ends; the end is completed using the germline J gene. The chain couples TRBV5 to TRBJ2-2; possibly TRBD1 for D (6 bases). The CDR3 totals 15 residues. V shed 4 bases and J shed 0 bases, with 9 bases lying between them. In germline, CDR1 is LGHNA, CDR2 YNLKQL (reference sequence). Incomplete CDR3 DNA: TGTGCCAGCAGCCTCGGGACAACAAACACCGGG. Amino acids: CASSLGTTNTG. The complete CDR3 protein is CASSLGTTNTGQLYF.